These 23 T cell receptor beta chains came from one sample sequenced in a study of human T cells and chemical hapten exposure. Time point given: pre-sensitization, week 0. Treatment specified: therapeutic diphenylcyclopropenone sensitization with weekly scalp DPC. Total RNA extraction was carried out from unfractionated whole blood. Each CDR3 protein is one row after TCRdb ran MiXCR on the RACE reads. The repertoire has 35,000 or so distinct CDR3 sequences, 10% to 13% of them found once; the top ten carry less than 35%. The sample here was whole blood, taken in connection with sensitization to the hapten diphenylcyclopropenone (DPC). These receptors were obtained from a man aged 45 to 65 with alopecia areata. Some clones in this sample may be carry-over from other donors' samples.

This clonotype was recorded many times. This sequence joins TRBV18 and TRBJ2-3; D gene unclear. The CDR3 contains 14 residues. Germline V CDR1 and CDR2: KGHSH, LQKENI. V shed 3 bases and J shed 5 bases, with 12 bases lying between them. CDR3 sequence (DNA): TGTGCCAGCTCACCCCCTCTGACAAGAGATACGCAGTATTTT. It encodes CASSPPLTRDTQYF.

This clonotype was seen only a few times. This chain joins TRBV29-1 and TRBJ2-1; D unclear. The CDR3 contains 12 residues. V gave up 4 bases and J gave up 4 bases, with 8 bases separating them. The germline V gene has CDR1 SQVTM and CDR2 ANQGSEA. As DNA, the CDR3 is TGCAGCGTTGTAGCAGTATACAATGAGCAGTTCTTC. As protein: CSVVAVYNEQFF.

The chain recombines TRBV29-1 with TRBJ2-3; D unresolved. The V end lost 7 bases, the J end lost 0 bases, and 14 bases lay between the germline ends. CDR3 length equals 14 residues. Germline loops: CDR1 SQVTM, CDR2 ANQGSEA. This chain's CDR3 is CSANLPSSTDTQYF. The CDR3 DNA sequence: TGCAGCGCCAATCTCCCGTCTAGCACAGATACGCAGTATTTT.

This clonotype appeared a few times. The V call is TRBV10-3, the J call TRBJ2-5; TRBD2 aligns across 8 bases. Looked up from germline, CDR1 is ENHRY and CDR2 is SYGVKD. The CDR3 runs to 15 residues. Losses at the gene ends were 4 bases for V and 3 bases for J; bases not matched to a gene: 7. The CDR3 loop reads CAISATGTSEETQYF. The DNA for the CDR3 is TGTGCCATCAGTGCAACCGGGACTAGTGAAGAGACCCAGTACTTC.

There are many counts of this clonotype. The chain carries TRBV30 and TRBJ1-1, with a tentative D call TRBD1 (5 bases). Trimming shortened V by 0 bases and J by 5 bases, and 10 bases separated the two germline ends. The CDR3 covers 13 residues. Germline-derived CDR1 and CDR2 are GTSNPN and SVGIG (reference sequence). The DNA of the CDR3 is TGTGCCTGGAGTGTACAGGATCGTACTGAAGCTTTCTTT. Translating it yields CAWSVQDRTEAFF.

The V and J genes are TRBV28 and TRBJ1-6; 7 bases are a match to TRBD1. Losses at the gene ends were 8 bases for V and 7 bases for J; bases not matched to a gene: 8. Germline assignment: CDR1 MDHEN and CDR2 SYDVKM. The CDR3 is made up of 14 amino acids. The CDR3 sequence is CASRFRDRNSPLHF. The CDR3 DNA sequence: TGTGCCAGCCGATTCCGGGACAGAAATTCACCCCTCCACTTT.

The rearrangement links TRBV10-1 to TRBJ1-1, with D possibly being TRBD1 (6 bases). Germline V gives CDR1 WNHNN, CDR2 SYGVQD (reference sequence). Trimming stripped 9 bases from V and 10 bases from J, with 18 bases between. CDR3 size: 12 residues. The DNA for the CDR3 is TGCGCCAGTCCGGGACAACTGGGGTCAGCTTTCTTT. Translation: CASPGQLGSAFF.

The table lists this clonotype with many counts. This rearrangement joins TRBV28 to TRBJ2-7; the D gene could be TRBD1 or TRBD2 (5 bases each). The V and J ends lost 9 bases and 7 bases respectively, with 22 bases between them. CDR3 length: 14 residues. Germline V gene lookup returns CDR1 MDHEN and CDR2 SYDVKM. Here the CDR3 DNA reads TGTGCCAGTACCATTCAGACCGGGGCTGTTGAGCAGTACTTC. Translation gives CASTIQTGAVEQYF. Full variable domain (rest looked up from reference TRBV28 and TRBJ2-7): DVKVTQSSRYLVKRTGEKVFLECVQDMDHENMFWYRQDPGLGLRLIYFSYDVKMKEKGDIPEGYSVSREKKERFSLILESASTNQTSMYLCASTIQTGAVEQYFGPGTRLTVT.

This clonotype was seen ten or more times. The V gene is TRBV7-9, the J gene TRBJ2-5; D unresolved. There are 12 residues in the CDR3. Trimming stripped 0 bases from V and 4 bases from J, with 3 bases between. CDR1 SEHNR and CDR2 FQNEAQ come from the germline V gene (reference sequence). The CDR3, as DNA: TGTGCCAGCAGCTTAGCTCCAGAGACCCAGTACTTC. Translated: CASSLAPETQYF.

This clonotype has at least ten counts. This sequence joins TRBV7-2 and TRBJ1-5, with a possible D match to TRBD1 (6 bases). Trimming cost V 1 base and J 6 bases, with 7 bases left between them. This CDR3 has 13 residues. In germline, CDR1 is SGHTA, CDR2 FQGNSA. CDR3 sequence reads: CASSLEQGQPQHF. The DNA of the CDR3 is TGTGCCAGCAGCTTAGAACAGGGTCAGCCCCAGCATTTT. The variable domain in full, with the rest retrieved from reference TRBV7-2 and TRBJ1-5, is GAGVSQSPSNKVTEKGKDVELRCDPISGHTALYWYRQSLGQGLEFLIYFQGNSAPDKSGLPSDRFSAERTGGSVSTLTIQRTQQEDSAVYLCASSLEQGQPQHFGDGTRLSIL.

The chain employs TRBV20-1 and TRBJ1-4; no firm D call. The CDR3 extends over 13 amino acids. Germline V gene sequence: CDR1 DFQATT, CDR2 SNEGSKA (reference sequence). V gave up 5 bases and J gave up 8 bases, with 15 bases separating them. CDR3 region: CSAWTLRWEKLFF. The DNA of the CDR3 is TGCAGTGCTTGGACCCTAAGATGGGAAAAACTGTTTTTT.

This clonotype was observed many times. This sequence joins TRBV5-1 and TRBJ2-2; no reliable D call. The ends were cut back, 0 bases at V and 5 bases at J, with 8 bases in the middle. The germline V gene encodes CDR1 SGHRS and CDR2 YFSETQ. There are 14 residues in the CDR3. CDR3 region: CASSLVTATGELFF. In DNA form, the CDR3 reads TGCGCCAGCAGCTTGGTTACAGCTACCGGGGAGCTGTTTTTT.

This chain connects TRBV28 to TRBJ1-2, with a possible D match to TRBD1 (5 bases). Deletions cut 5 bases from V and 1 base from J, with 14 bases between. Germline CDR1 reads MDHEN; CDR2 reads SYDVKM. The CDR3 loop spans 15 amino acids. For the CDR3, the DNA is TGTGCCAGCAGTCTAGGGACCCTCCTTAACTATGGCTACACCTTC. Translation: CASSLGTLLNYGYTF.

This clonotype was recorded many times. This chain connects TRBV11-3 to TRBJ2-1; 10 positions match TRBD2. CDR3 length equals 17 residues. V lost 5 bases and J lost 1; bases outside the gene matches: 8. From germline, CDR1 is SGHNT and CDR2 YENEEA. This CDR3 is CASSKGASGSSYNEQFF. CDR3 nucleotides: TGTGCCAGCAGCAAAGGGGCTAGCGGGAGTTCCTACAATGAGCAGTTCTTC.

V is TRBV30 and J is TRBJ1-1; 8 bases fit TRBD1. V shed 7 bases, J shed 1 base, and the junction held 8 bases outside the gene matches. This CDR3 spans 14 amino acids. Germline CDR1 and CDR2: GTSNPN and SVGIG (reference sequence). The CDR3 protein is CASTPDRANTEAFF. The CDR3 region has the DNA TGTGCCTCCACCCCGGACAGGGCGAACACTGAAGCTTTCTTT.

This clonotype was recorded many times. The DNA for the CDR3 is TGCAGCGTTCAGGACAGGCCTAACTATGGCTACACCTTC. Translation gives CSVQDRPNYGYTF. The genes are TRBV29-1 and TRBJ1-2, with 7 bases aligning to TRBD1. CDR1 and CDR2 from the germline V gene are SQVTM and ANQGSEA. The CDR3 runs 13 residues. Trimming cost V 5 bases and J 0 bases; bases outside gene matches: 3. The whole variable domain, remainder taken from reference TRBV29-1 and TRBJ1-2, is SAVISQKPSRDICQRGTSLTIQCQVDSQVTMMFWYRQQPGQSLTLIATANQGSEATYESGFVIDKFPISRPNLTFSTLTVSNMSPEDSSIYLCSVQDRPNYGYTFGSGTRLTVV.

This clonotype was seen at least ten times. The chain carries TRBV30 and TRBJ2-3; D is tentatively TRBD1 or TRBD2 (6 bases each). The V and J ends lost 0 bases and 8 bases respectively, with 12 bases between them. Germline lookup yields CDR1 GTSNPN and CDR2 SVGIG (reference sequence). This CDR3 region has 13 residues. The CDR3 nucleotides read TGTGCCTGGAGTGTACGGGGGCCAGGTACGCAGTATTTT. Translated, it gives CAWSVRGPGTQYF.

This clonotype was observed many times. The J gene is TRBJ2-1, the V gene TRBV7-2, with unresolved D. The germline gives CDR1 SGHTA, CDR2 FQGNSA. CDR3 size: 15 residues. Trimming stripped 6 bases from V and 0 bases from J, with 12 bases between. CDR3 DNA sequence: TGTGCCAGCAGAAGGACGATTAGCTCCTACAATGAGCAGTTCTTC. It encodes CASRRTISSYNEQFF.

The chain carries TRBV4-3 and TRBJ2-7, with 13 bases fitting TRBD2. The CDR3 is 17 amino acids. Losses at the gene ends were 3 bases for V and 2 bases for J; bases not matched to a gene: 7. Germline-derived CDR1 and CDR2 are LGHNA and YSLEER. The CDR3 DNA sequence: TGCGCCAGCAGCCAGAGAGGGACTAGCGGGGCCCCCTACGAGCAGTACTTC. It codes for CASSQRGTSGAPYEQYF.

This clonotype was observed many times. CDR3 in DNA: TGTGCCAGCAGCCAATACCCAGGGGAAGAGACCCAGTACTTC. Protein: CASSQYPGEETQYF. V and J are TRBV3-1 and TRBJ2-5; TRBD1 is a possible D gene (6 bases). V was shortened by 2 bases and J by 3 bases, with 10 bases between the two germline ends. Germline CDR1 reads LGHDT; CDR2 reads YNNKEL (reference sequence). This CDR3 region has 14 residues.

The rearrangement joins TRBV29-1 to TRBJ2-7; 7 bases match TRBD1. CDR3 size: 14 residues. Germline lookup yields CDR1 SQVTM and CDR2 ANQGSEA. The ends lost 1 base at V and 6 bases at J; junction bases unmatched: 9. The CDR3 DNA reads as TGCAGCGTTGAAGTTGTTAAGGGGGCGGCCGAGCAGTACTTC. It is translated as CSVEVVKGAAEQYF.

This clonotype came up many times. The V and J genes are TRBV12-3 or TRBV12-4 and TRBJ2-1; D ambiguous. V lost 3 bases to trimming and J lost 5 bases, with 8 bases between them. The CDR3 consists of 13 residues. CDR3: CASSFVTNNEQFF. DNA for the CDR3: TGTGCCAGCAGTTTCGTGACCAACAATGAGCAGTTCTTC.

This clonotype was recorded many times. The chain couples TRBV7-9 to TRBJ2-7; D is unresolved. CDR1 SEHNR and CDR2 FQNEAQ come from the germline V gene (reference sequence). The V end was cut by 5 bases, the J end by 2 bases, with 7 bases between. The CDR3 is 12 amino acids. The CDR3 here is CASSPRPYEQYF. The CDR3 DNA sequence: TGTGCCAGCAGCCCCAGGCCCTACGAGCAGTACTTC. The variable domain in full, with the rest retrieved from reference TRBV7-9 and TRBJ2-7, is DTGVSQNPRHKITKRGQNVTFRCDPISEHNRLYWYRQTLGQGPEFLTYFQNEAQLEKSRLLSDRFSAERPKGSFSTLEIQRTEQGDSAMYLCASSPRPYEQYFGPGTRLTVT.